These 25 T cell receptor beta chains came from one sample sequenced in a study of T cell responses to AZD1222 COVID-19 vaccine. Measured with immunoSEQ multiplex PCR; TCRdb has only the in-frame clones, and not every one. The data hold 85,000 to 130,000 clones, with about 88% observed a single time. The source material was peripheral blood, sampled on day 0 of AZD1222 vaccination. Receptors originate from an adult in good health.

V and J are TRBV20-1 and TRBJ2-6; D not resolved. The CDR3 loop spans 13 amino acids. CDR1 and CDR2 (germline): DFQATT, SNEGSKA (reference sequence). Trimming stripped 3 bases from V and 2 bases from J, with 5 bases between. The CDR3 here is CSASVAGANVLTF. The CDR3 DNA sequence: TGCAGTGCTAGTGTTGCTGGGGCCAACGTCCTGACTTTC.

V usage is TRBV11-3 and J usage is TRBJ1-1, with D possibly being TRBD1 (5 bases). V lost 0 bases to trimming and J lost 6 bases, with 8 bases between them. The CDR3 runs 13 residues. Germline values: CDR1 SGHNT, CDR2 YENEEA. The CDR3 DNA sequence: TGTGCCAGCAGCTTAGAAATAGGGGCTGAAGCTTTCTTT. This codes for CASSLEIGAEAFF.

The chain links TRBV12-3 or TRBV12-4 to TRBJ1-1; no definite D call. V shed 2 bases and J shed 11 bases, with 15 bases lying between them. The CDR3 runs 13 residues. This CDR3 reads CASSLSRDVSAFF. The CDR3, as DNA: TGTGCCAGCAGTTTATCCCGCGACGTCTCGGCTTTCTTT.

This clone was picked up one time. The rearrangement uses TRBV5-4 and TRBJ1-1; no clear D. The germline V gene has CDR1 SGHNT and CDR2 YYREEE (reference sequence). The ends were cut back, 3 bases at V and 1 base at J, with 1 base in the middle. The length of the CDR3 is 11 residues. CDR3 nucleotides: TGTGCCAGCAGCTCGAACACTGAAGCTTTCTTT. This translates into CASSSNTEAFF.

CDR3 region: CASRVADSNQPQHF. The CDR3 region has the DNA TGTGCCAGCAGGGTGGCTGACAGCAATCAGCCCCAGCATTTT. The chain combines TRBV6-6 with TRBJ1-5, with D hard to call. The germline V gene encodes CDR1 MNHNY and CDR2 SVGAGI (reference sequence). Trimming removed 6 bases at V and 1 base at J, with 10 bases between. The CDR3 is 14 amino acids.

The rearrangement joins TRBV27 to TRBJ1-1; the D gene is possibly TRBD1 (5 bases). The CDR3 sequence is 15 residues long. V lost 2 bases and J 4 bases, leaving 14 bases between the germline ends. Germline V CDR1 and CDR2: MNHEY, SMNVEV (reference sequence). The CDR3 nucleotides read TGTGCCAGCAGTTTAAACCCGGGCGGGACCACTGAAGCTTTCTTT. Its translation: CASSLNPGGTTEAFF.

This clone was recorded a few times. This chain uses TRBV7-8 with TRBJ2-7; unclear D gene. Trimming stripped 5 bases from V and 6 bases from J, with 11 bases between. Germline lookup yields CDR1 SGHVS and CDR2 FQNEAQ. The CDR3 consists of 12 residues. The CDR3 spells CASSPSHAEQYF. CDR3 in DNA: TGTGCCAGCAGCCCATCACACGCCGAGCAGTACTTC.

V is TRBV11-2 and J is TRBJ2-7, with a weak D call TRBD2 (5 bases). The germline V and J ends were trimmed by 5 bases and 0 bases, with 14 bases remaining between them. The CDR3 is 15 residues long. Germline V gene sequence: CDR1 SGHAT, CDR2 FQNNGV. The DNA of the CDR3 is TGTGCCAGCAGCGATGGGAGATGGAGCTCCTACGAGCAGTACTTC. Translated: CASSDGRWSSYEQYF.

This chain uses TRBV7-9 with TRBJ2-3, with TRBD2 as a possible D gene (6 bases). The CDR3 totals 16 residues. CDR1 SEHNR and CDR2 FQNEAQ come from the germline V gene (reference sequence). V lost 8 bases and J 0 bases, leaving 18 bases between the germline ends. CDR3 bases: TGTGCCAGCCAACGCGCGAGTGGGGGGAGCACAGATACGCAGTATTTT. It yields the protein CASQRASGGSTDTQYF.

The chain carries TRBV29-1 and TRBJ2-4; D remains unclear. V lost 3 bases to trimming and J lost 0 bases, with 6 bases between them. Germline assignment: CDR1 SQVTM and CDR2 ANQGSEA. The length of the CDR3 is 13 residues. The DNA for the CDR3 is TGCAGCGTTGAGTCACTAGCCAAAAACATTCAGTACTTC. It specifies CSVESLAKNIQYF. The full variable domain, in which reference TRBV29-1 and TRBJ2-4 provide the parts outside the CDR3, is SAVISQKPSRDICQRGTSLTIQCQVDSQVTMMFWYRQQPGQSLTLIATANQGSEATYESGFVIDKFPISRPNLTFSTLTVSNMSPEDSSIYLCSVESLAKNIQYFGAGTRLSVL.

This CDR3 is CASSAGLRGYTF. The CDR3 DNA reads as TGTGCCAGCAGTGCGGGACTGAGAGGCTACACCTTC. The V and J genes are TRBV28 and TRBJ1-2, with D possibly being TRBD1 (5 bases). Germline V gene lookup returns CDR1 MDHEN and CDR2 SYDVKM. The V end was cut by 5 bases, the J end by 8 bases, with 12 bases between. This CDR3 contains 12 residues.

CDR3 bases: TGTGCCAGCAGCTTCCAGGCGGACAGGGGCTACAATGAGCAGTTCTTC. Residues: CASSFQADRGYNEQFF. The chain uses TRBV7-3 and TRBJ2-1, with 9 bases lining up with TRBD1. V lost 3 bases, J lost 3 bases, and 6 bases stayed unmatched. Germline V gene lookup returns CDR1 SGHTA and CDR2 FQGTGA. The CDR3 is 16 residues long.

This chain connects TRBV9 to TRBJ1-2, with 8 positions matching TRBD1. V shed 4 bases and J 2 bases; nucleotides not matched to a gene: 7. This CDR3 is built from 15 residues. Germline-derived CDR1 and CDR2 are SGDLS and YYNGEE. CDR3 nucleotides: TGTGCCAGCAGCACCGGGACAGGAGGAAACTATGGCTACACCTTC. Translation gives CASSTGTGGNYGYTF.

The genes are TRBV4-1 and TRBJ1-1; possible D gene TRBD1, 5 bases. V was pared by 4 bases and J by 6 bases, with 15 bases between. In germline, CDR1 is MGHRA, CDR2 YSYEKL. The CDR3 extends over 14 amino acids. DNA for the CDR3: TGCGCCAGCAGCCGGAGGCGGGACGGCCCTGAAGCTTTCTTT. Protein: CASSRRRDGPEAFF.

This sequence joins TRBV5-1 and TRBJ1-2; D is possibly TRBD1 (6 bases). Germline V gives CDR1 SGHRS, CDR2 YFSETQ. The CDR3 is 17 amino acids. The V end was cut by 4 bases, the J end by 4 bases, with 23 bases between. CDR3 in amino acids: CASSRRRGADGGYGYTF. The CDR3 coding sequence is TGCGCCAGCAGCCGAAGGCGGGGGGCTGATGGGGGCTATGGCTACACCTTC.

The CDR3 bases are TGTGCCAGCAGCCTGGGGAGAAATGAGCAGTTCTTC. Protein sequence: CASSLGRNEQFF. The rearrangement links TRBV7-3 to TRBJ2-1, with D possibly TRBD2 on 5 matching bases. Per the germline V gene, CDR1 is SGHTA and CDR2 is FQGTGA. This CDR3 contains 12 residues. The V and J ends lost 5 bases and 7 bases respectively, with 9 bases between them.

The rearrangement uses TRBV3-1 (or the pseudogene TRBV3-2) and TRBJ1-1, with D uncertain. The V gene's germline CDR1 is LGHDT and CDR2 YNNKEL (reference sequence). V was trimmed by 0 bases and J by 1 base, leaving 18 bases between them. The CDR3 has 18 amino acids. CDR3 DNA sequence: TGTGCCAGCAGCCAAGATTCCGCTGTCGGCAGAAAGAACACTGAAGCTTTCTTT. It encodes CASSQDSAVGRKNTEAFF.

The genes are TRBV7-9 and TRBJ1-4; 7 bases match TRBD1. With 4 bases clipped from V and 7 bases from J, the junction kept 12 bases outside the gene matches. Per germline, CDR1 SEHNR and CDR2 FQNEAQ (reference sequence). The CDR3 is 16 amino acids. CDR3 region: CASSSPRQGRGEKLFF. CDR3 DNA: TGTGCCAGCAGCTCACCTCGACAGGGTAGGGGTGAAAAACTGTTTTTT.

The rearrangement uses TRBV6-2 or TRBV6-3 and TRBJ1-4, with D maybe TRBD1 (5 bases). Germline CDR1 reads MNHEY; CDR2 reads SVGEGT. V lost 4 bases and J 1 base, leaving 7 bases between the germline ends. The CDR3 length is 14 residues. CDR3 DNA sequence: TGTGCCAGCAGTTCGGGGGGAACTAATGAAAAACTGTTTTTT. Translated: CASSSGGTNEKLFF.

V usage is TRBV7-9 and J usage is TRBJ2-2; D not certain. This CDR3 region has 15 residues. Germline CDR1 and CDR2: SEHNR and FQNEAQ (reference sequence). V lost 11 bases to trimming and J lost 0 bases, with 16 bases between them. The CDR3 spells CALPRRASNTGELFF. In DNA form, the CDR3 reads TGTGCCCTACCAAGACGGGCCTCGAACACCGGGGAGCTGTTTTTT. Variable domain in full (rest from reference TRBV7-9 and TRBJ2-2): DTGVSQNPRHKITKRGQNVTFRCDPISEHNRLYWYRQTLGQGPEFLTYFQNEAQLEKSRLLSDRFSAERPKGSFSTLEIQRTEQGDSAMYLCALPRRASNTGELFFGEGSRLTVL.

This clone appeared once. This chain connects TRBV27 to TRBJ2-3; no definite D call. The CDR3 runs to 14 residues. V gave up 7 bases and J gave up 2 bases, with 13 bases separating them. Germline assignment: CDR1 MNHEY and CDR2 SMNVEV (reference sequence). For the CDR3, the DNA is TGTGCCAGCACACTCGGACGGAACACAGATACGCAGTATTTT. It is translated as CASTLGRNTDTQYF.

As DNA, the CDR3 is TGTGCCAGCACGGCCAAGGGCCCCTACAATGAGCAGTTCTTC. Its protein is CASTAKGPYNEQFF. The chain recombines TRBV2 with TRBJ2-1; the D is unclear. V was clipped by 7 bases and J by 2 bases, with 12 bases between them. Germline CDR1 and CDR2: SNHLY and FYNNEI. The CDR3 is 14 residues long.

This clone was seen only once. V gene TRBV18 combines with J gene TRBJ1-3, with D maybe TRBD1 (6 bases). Per the germline V gene, CDR1 is KGHSH and CDR2 is LQKENI. V lost 4 bases to trimming and J lost 4 bases, with 11 bases between them. The CDR3 is 14 residues long. CDR3 in DNA: TGTGCCAGCTCACGGGGGGCAAGAGGAAACACCATATATTTT. As protein: CASSRGARGNTIYF.

This chain connects TRBV5-1 to TRBJ2-3, with D perhaps TRBD2 (6 bases). CDR1 and CDR2 from the germline V gene are SGHRS and YFSETQ. The V and J ends lost 0 bases and 5 bases respectively, with 13 bases between them. The CDR3 sequence is 15 residues long. CDR3 in DNA: TGCGCCAGCAGCTTGGAACGCAGTAGCGGAGATACGCAGTATTTT. Translating gives CASSLERSSGDTQYF.

V and J are TRBV30 and TRBJ2-3, with D possibly matching TRBD2 (6 bases). The V and J ends lost 0 bases and 0 bases respectively, with 10 bases between them. Germline V gene sequence: CDR1 GTSNPN, CDR2 SVGIG (reference sequence). There are 15 residues in the CDR3. For the CDR3, the DNA is TGTGCCTGGAGTGTAGGGCGGGGAAGCACAGATACGCAGTATTTT. Translation gives CAWSVGRGSTDTQYF.